The TCR beta chain under discussion was sequenced for a study of shared clonotypes between healthy human individuals. Study findings and constraints: Tissue TCR repertoires likely differ from these blood-only repertoires. Rarefaction exposed incomplete sorted-subset sequencing despite large depth.

V was shortened by 0 bases and J by 2 bases, with 7 bases between the two germline ends. CDR1 is LGHNA and CDR2 is YSLEER in the germline V gene. CDR3 size: 14 residues. Concerning this clone itself: Its cognate antigen is unknown. The same CDR3 is also encoded by other DNA sequences in this sample.

The authors ran the assay at deep level. Here immunoSEQ multiplex PCR was the method, and the copy in TCRdb shows in-frame clones only, minus some. The profile shows over a million clones, about 98.5% of them singletons. The specimen was naive CD4+ T cells sorted from blood. Documented subset: CD45RA+ positively selected. The rearrangement uses TRBV4-3 and TRBJ1-2, with D perhaps matching TRBD1 (5 bases). This clonotype was obtained from a man aged 25-40 years in good health. Here the CDR3 DNA reads TGCGCCAGCAGCCAAGAGACAGCGAACTATGGCTACACCTTC. It specifies CASSQETANYGYTF.